Below, 20 T cell receptor beta chains from the same sample are listed, as sequenced in a study of blood T cell repertoires in COVID-19. Measured with immunoSEQ multiplex PCR; TCRdb has only the in-frame clones, and not every one. Altogether about 270,000 clones are present, roughly nine tenths being singletons, with the ten largest covering 2.4%. The sequencing input was PBMCs or T cells enriched from blood (not recorded which). The receptor set was obtained from a woman younger than 30 who had recovered from COVID-19.

The rearrangement uses TRBV19 and TRBJ1-6; D is perhaps TRBD1 (5 bases). Germline V gene data show CDR1 as LNHDA and CDR2 as SQIVND (reference sequence). This CDR3 comprises 16 residues. With 5 bases removed from V and 8 bases from J, the gap between germline ends came to 19 bases. The CDR3 coding sequence is TGTGCCAGTAGTCTCTCCTGGACGGGGGGATATTCACCCCTCCACTTT. Translation gives CASSLSWTGGYSPLHF. Together with reference TRBV19 and TRBJ1-6, the CDR3 gives the full variable domain: DGGITQSPKYLFRKEGQNVTLSCEQNLNHDAMYWYRQDPGQGLRLIYYSQIVNDFQKGDIAEGYSVSREKKESFPLTVTSAQKNPTAFYLCASSLSWTGGYSPLHFGNGTRLTVT.

The rearrangement uses TRBV5-4 and TRBJ2-5, with D tentatively TRBD2 (5 bases). The V and J ends lost 4 bases and 4 bases respectively, with 20 bases between them. The CDR3 totals 16 residues. Germline V CDR1 and CDR2: SGHNT, YYREEE (reference sequence). The CDR3 reads CASSPELERRPETQYF. DNA for the CDR3: TGTGCCAGCAGCCCGGAACTAGAGCGCCGTCCAGAGACCCAGTACTTC.

The chain employs TRBV30 and TRBJ2-3; 7 bases line up with TRBD1. The CDR3 runs to 13 residues. The germline V gene has CDR1 GTSNPN and CDR2 SVGIG (reference sequence). The V segment lost 4 bases and the J segment 4 bases; nucleotides outside the gene matches: 5. The CDR3: CAWTYGTADTQYF. Here the CDR3 DNA reads TGTGCCTGGACCTATGGGACAGCAGATACGCAGTATTTT.

This sequence joins TRBV2 and TRBJ2-5; D remains ambiguous. Deletions cut 8 bases from V and 5 bases from J, with 6 bases between. The CDR3 spans 10 residues. Germline assignment: CDR1 SNHLY and CDR2 FYNNEI. Written as DNA, the CDR3 is TGTGCCAGCGGAGCTGAGACCCAGTACTTC. It specifies CASGAETQYF.

The chain couples TRBV27 to TRBJ1-1; TRBD1 is a possible D gene (5 bases). The CDR3 has 14 residues. The V gene's germline CDR1 is MNHEY and CDR2 SMNVEV (reference sequence). V was shortened by 6 bases and J by 6 bases, with 17 bases between the two germline ends. CDR3 loop: CASRVSPGGAEAFF. The CDR3 nucleotides read TGTGCCAGCAGGGTGTCGCCGGGGGGGGCTGAAGCTTTCTTT.

This chain joins TRBV6-4 and TRBJ1-1; D is uncertain. This CDR3 region has 15 residues. Trimming shortened V by 4 bases and J by 3 bases, and 15 bases separated the two germline ends. CDR1 and CDR2 from the germline V gene are MRHNA and SNTAGT. The CDR3 loop is CASSAEDLEDTEAFF. As DNA, the CDR3 is TGTGCCAGCAGTGCGGAAGACCTCGAGGACACTGAAGCTTTCTTT.

This clone was picked up a small number of times. The chain recombines TRBV27 with TRBJ1-2, with TRBD1 matching 11 bases. Germline lookup yields CDR1 MNHEY and CDR2 SMNVEV (reference sequence). The CDR3 totals 14 residues. Trimming took 4 bases from V and 8 from J; bases not matched to a gene: 6. The CDR3 is CASSSGQGAEGYTF. CDR3 sequence (DNA): TGTGCCAGCAGTTCAGGACAGGGGGCGGAGGGCTACACCTTC.

The CDR3 region has the DNA TGTGCCAGCAGGCCCGGGGGCTCTGGAAACACCATATATTTT. Translation gives CASRPGGSGNTIYF. This sequence joins TRBV6-6 and TRBJ1-3; tentative D call: TRBD1 (5 bases). With 6 bases removed from V and 0 bases from J, the gap between germline ends came to 9 bases. This CDR3 is built from 14 residues. From germline, CDR1 is MNHNY and CDR2 SVGAGI (reference sequence).

This clone was observed a single time. The chain carries TRBV19 and TRBJ1-2, with D possibly being TRBD1 (6 bases). Trimming pared 8 bases from V and 5 bases from J, leaving 18 bases between. Germline V gives CDR1 LNHDA, CDR2 SQIVND (reference sequence). This CDR3 has 14 residues. This chain's CDR3 is CASRSAGARYGYTF. The CDR3 nucleotides are TGTGCCAGTCGGTCGGCGGGGGCCCGGTATGGCTACACCTTC.

The chain recombines TRBV19 with TRBJ1-2; 10 bases are a match to TRBD1. V was pared by 4 bases and J by 7 bases, with 9 bases of the junction left unmatched. There are 15 residues in the CDR3. Germline V gives CDR1 LNHDA, CDR2 SQIVND (reference sequence). The CDR3 loop reads CASSTTGGASLGYTF. The CDR3 nucleotides are TGTGCCAGTAGTACGACAGGGGGCGCGTCTCTTGGCTACACCTTC.

The rearrangement links TRBV25-1 to TRBJ1-2; D uncertain. V was clipped by 3 bases and J by 6 bases, with 11 bases between them. Per the germline V gene, CDR1 is MGHDK and CDR2 is SYGVNS. This CDR3 is built from 13 residues. CDR3 nucleotide sequence: TGTGCCAGCAGTGAGGAGGGAGGGCATGGCTACACCTTC. Encoded protein: CASSEEGGHGYTF.

The chain employs TRBV5-1 and TRBJ1-1, with D perhaps matching TRBD1 (5 bases). The CDR3 runs 17 residues. Germline lookup yields CDR1 SGHRS and CDR2 YFSETQ. Trimming cost V 0 bases and J 6 bases, with 21 bases left between them. The CDR3 sequence: CASSLAGGSSGSPEAFF. In nucleotides, the CDR3 is TGCGCCAGCAGCTTGGCCGGGGGTTCTAGTGGTAGTCCTGAAGCTTTCTTT.

The gene calls are TRBV18 and TRBJ1-1, with D unresolved. The V gene lost 3 bases and the J gene lost 1 base, with 12 bases spanning the gap. CDR1 is KGHSH, CDR2 LQKENI, per germline. This CDR3 contains 15 residues. DNA of the CDR3: TGTGCCAGCTCACCGACAACTCAATCGAACACTGAAGCTTTCTTT. It codes for CASSPTTQSNTEAFF. Using reference TRBV18 and TRBJ1-1 for the parts outside the CDR3, the full variable domain is NAGVMQNPRHLVRRRGQEARLRCSPMKGHSHVYWYRQLPEEGLKFMVYLQKENIIDESGMPKERFSAEFPKEGPSILRIQQVVRGDSAAYFCASSPTTQSNTEAFFGQGTRLTVV.

The CDR3, as DNA: TGCGCCAGCAGCTTACAGGAGTCCTCCTACGAGCAGTACTTC. Protein: CASSLQESSYEQYF. The gene calls are TRBV5-1 and TRBJ2-7, with D perhaps matching TRBD1 (5 bases). The CDR3 consists of 14 residues. Trimming took 2 bases from V and 0 from J, leaving 9 bases between them. Germline values: CDR1 SGHRS, CDR2 YFSETQ.

V and J are TRBV6-2 or TRBV6-3 and TRBJ2-7, with 8 bases matching TRBD1. From germline, CDR1 is MNHEY and CDR2 SVGEGT. V lost 1 base, J lost 2 bases, and 7 bases stayed unmatched. This CDR3 region has 16 residues. CDR3 nucleotide sequence: TGTGCCAGCAGTTACTATGGACAGGGAAAAGCCTACGAGCAGTACTTC. Translating gives CASSYYGQGKAYEQYF.

This sequence joins TRBV2 and TRBJ2-1; no reliable D call. The CDR3 consists of 12 residues. Germline CDR1 reads SNHLY; CDR2 reads FYNNEI. V shed 1 base and J shed 10 bases, with 8 bases lying between them. The CDR3 bases are TGTGCCAGCAGTGAAGACACCCCCGAGCAGTTCTTC. It specifies CASSEDTPEQFF.

The rearrangement uses TRBV6-9 and TRBJ2-7; D is undetermined. The V gene's germline CDR1 is MNHGY and CDR2 SVAAGI. Trimming shortened V by 4 bases and J by 1 base, and 8 bases separated the two germline ends. The CDR3 contains 13 residues. Here the CDR3 reads CASSSDTSYEQYF. Here the CDR3 DNA reads TGTGCCAGCAGTTCCGATACTTCCTACGAGCAGTACTTC.

V gene TRBV7-9 combines with J gene TRBJ1-5; 9 bases align to TRBD1. J gave up 8 bases and V 1 base, and 3 bases lay outside the gene matches. This CDR3 has 14 amino acids. CDR1 is SEHNR and CDR2 is FQNEAQ in the germline V gene (reference sequence). The CDR3 DNA reads TGTGCCAGCAGCTTAGGGACAGGGGTTGAGCCCCAGCATTTT. Its translation is CASSLGTGVEPQHF.

The chain has TRBV12-3 or TRBV12-4 and TRBJ2-4; D is ambiguous. CDR3 length: 13 amino acids. The V and J ends lost 0 bases and 6 bases respectively, with 6 bases between them. DNA of the CDR3: TGTGCCAGCAGTTTAGCGGCTGGAAACATTCAGTACTTC. Amino acid sequence: CASSLAAGNIQYF.

The V gene is TRBV12-3 or TRBV12-4, the J gene TRBJ1-2; 8 bases agree with TRBD1. The V and J ends lost 5 bases and 8 bases, in that order; junction bases with no gene match: 7. This CDR3 has 13 residues. CDR3 in amino acids: CASSITGGGGYTF. DNA of the CDR3: TGTGCCAGCAGTATAACAGGGGGAGGCGGCTACACCTTC.